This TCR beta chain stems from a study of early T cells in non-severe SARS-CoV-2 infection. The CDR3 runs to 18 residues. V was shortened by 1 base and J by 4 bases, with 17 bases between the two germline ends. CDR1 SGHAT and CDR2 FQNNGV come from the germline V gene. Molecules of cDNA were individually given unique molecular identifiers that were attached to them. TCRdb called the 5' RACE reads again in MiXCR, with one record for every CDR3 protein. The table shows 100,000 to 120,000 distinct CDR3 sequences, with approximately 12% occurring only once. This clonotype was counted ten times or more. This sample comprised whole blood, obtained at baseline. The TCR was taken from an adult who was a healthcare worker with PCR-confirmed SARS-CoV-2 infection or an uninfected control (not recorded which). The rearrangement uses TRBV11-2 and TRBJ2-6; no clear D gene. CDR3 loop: CASSLVGGAGSGANVLTF. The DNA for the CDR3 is TGTGCCAGCAGCTTAGTCGGCGGAGCCGGGTCGGGGGCCAACGTCCTGACTTTC.